Listed here are 4 T cell receptor beta chains from one sample, sequenced in a study of blood T cell repertoires in COVID-19. Clones were sequenced by immunoSEQ multiplex PCR, and TCRdb holds only the in-frame ones, with some missing. The sample consists of fewer than 200,000 clones, about 85% of them appearing once. The specimen sequenced was peripheral blood. All receptors derive from a woman in her sixties or seventies with acute or convalescent COVID-19.

The chain uses TRBV15 and TRBJ2-5; 12 bases are a match to TRBD2. This CDR3 is 16 amino acids long. V dropped 6 bases and J dropped 2; count of bases not matched to a gene: 7. Germline V gene data show CDR1 as LNHNV and CDR2 as YYDKDF (reference sequence). The CDR3 DNA reads as TGTGCCACCAGTTCGGGACTAGCGGGTACTCAAGAGACCCAGTACTTC. This sequence encodes CATSSGLAGTQETQYF.

The chain uses TRBV12-3 or TRBV12-4 and TRBJ1-2; 9 positions agree with TRBD1. The junction had 4 bases not matched to a gene; V was cut back by 4 bases and J by 7 bases. The CDR3 consists of 13 residues. DNA for the CDR3: TGTGCCAGCAGTTCCGGGACAGGGACTGGCTACACCTTC. Amino acid sequence: CASSSGTGTGYTF.

The chain is built from TRBV28 and TRBJ1-5, with 10 positions matching TRBD1. V gave up 7 bases and J gave up 6 bases; unmatched junction bases: 6. The CDR3 totals 14 residues. Germline CDR1 is MDHEN and CDR2 is SYDVKM. Written as DNA, the CDR3 is TGTGCCAGCATCAGGACAGGGGGTACTCAGCCCCAGCATTTT. It codes for CASIRTGGTQPQHF.

V gene TRBV19 combines with J gene TRBJ2-1, with D possibly being TRBD2 (6 bases). The CDR3 contains 15 residues. The germline CDR1 and CDR2 sequences are LNHDA and SQIVND (reference sequence). V lost 4 bases and J 2 bases, leaving 12 bases between the germline ends. CDR3 residues: CASSKLATTYNEQFF. Written as DNA, the CDR3 is TGTGCCAGTAGTAAGCTAGCGACCACCTACAATGAGCAGTTCTTC.